This T cell receptor (beta chain) was sequenced for a study of cytotoxic CD8 clonotypes in ibrutinib-treated CLL. Turning to the study itself: Complete response was seen in 2 patients and partial in some 25; about twelve progressed and around 14 stayed remitted after a median about 68 months.

CDR3 length: 15 amino acids. V shed 6 bases and J 5 bases; nucleotides not matched to a gene: 4. CDR1 MNHEY and CDR2 SVGAGI come from the germline V gene. Target depth was 1 in 200,000 to 1 in 1 million T cells, about 10x per clonotype. Generated by immunoSEQ multiplex PCR, the TCRdb table keeps only in-frame clones and is missing some. Altogether roughly 40,000 clones are present, approximately 70% being singletons, with the ten largest covering approximately 13%. The TCR originated in a human donor with chronic lymphocytic leukemia. The gene calls are TRBV6-5 and TRBJ2-2, with TRBD2 identical over 12 bases. The source material was PBMCs, sampled after 12 months of ibrutinib treatment. CDR3 in DNA: TGTGCCAGCAGGCGAGGACTAGCGGGAACCGGGGAGCTGTTTTTT. Residues: CASRRGLAGTGELFF.